This is a list of T cell receptor beta chains from one sample in a study of a mutant IDH1 vaccine in newly diagnosed glioma. Using immunoSEQ multiplex PCR, the repertoire was profiled, and TCRdb retains in-frame clones only, with some absent. The sample includes 35,000 to 50,000 clones, roughly 92% seen only once; the top ten take roughly 2.3%. For these receptors, no antigen is known. The sample in question was PBMCs, obtained from a glioma patient whose treatment included an IDH1 peptide vaccine. All receptors come from a man in his fifties with glioma. Both conserved end residues are part of each CDR3. The order of the fields is CDR3 protein, CDR3 DNA, V gene, D gene, J gene. D genes are given only for firm matches.

CASSRGGEADTQYF	TGCGCCAGCAGCAGGGGAGGGGAGGCAGATACGCAGTATTTT	TRBV5-1	TRBD2	TRBJ2-3
CASSPRQTADTQYF	TGTGCCAGCTCACCAAGGCAGACTGCAGATACGCAGTATTTT	TRBV18	NA	TRBJ2-3
CASSLEVGGSSGANVLTF	TGTGCCAGCAGCTTAGAGGTGGGGGGGAGCTCTGGGGCCAACGTCCTGACTTTC	TRBV11-2	TRBD2	TRBJ2-6
CASSPRRGSNQPQHF	TGTGCCAGCAGTCCGAGGCGGGGGAGCAATCAGCCCCAGCATTTT	TRBV27	NA	TRBJ1-5
CASSGRGTDGELFF	TGCGCCAGCAGCGGTCGGGGGACCGACGGGGAGCTGTTTTTT	TRBV5-1	NA	TRBJ2-2
CATSRGAGGNEQFF	TGTGCCACCAGCAGGGGGGCCGGGGGCAATGAGCAGTTCTTC	TRBV15	NA	TRBJ2-1
CASSWGGTSETQYF	TGTGCCAGCAGCTGGGGTGGGACATCGGAGACCCAGTACTTC	TRBV28	NA	TRBJ2-5
CASSLVPLSGSQQFF	TGCGCCAGCAGCTTGGTTCCCCTTAGCGGGAGCCAGCAGTTCTTC	TRBV5-1	TRBD2	TRBJ2-1